The text below deals with one TCR beta chain. Its antigen is unidentified. Data came from immunoSEQ multiplex PCR; TCRdb stores just in-frame clones and leaves some out. This sample has 2,500 or so clones, with around 66% found just once. The record originates from a study of STAT3 mutations in large granular lymphocyte leukemia. Study results and caveats: In T-cell large granular lymphocyte leukemia, about half of patients showed multiple immunodominant subclonotypes.

V lost 4 bases to trimming and J lost 1 base, with 10 bases between them. This CDR3 has 13 amino acids. Germline V CDR1 and CDR2: GTSNPN, SVGIG (reference sequence). The gene calls are TRBV30 and TRBJ1-1, with D perhaps matching TRBD1 (6 bases). The specimen was peripheral blood mononuclear cells. The origin of this receptor is a man aged 55 to 70 with T-cell large granular lymphocyte leukemia. Some clones in this sample may be carry-over from other donors' samples. CDR3 residues: CAWTTGKNTEAFF. CDR3 bases: TGTGCCTGGACCACAGGGAAGAACACTGAAGCTTTCTTT.